This TCR beta chain came from a study of PD-1 blockade in classical Hodgkin lymphoma. Sample time point: cycle 4 day 1 (C4D1), after six to seven weeks of nivolumab. In every patient, relapse followed autologous stem cell transplantation, while exposure to brentuximab vedotin differed. CD4+ T cells were purified from thawed PBMCs by negative selection. Progressive disease, partial response or complete response was each patient's best response. Produced via immunoSEQ multiplex PCR; TCRdb's table is partial and in-frame only. The sample records 30,000 to 35,000 clones, about 80% being singletons. Remarks on this clone: Antigen specificity is unknown.

After removal of 3 bases from V and 2 bases from J, the junction contained 3 bases not matched to a gene. Per the germline V gene, CDR1 is MNHEY and CDR2 is SMNVEV (reference sequence). The CDR3 has 16 amino acids. Whole-study findings and limits: By C4D1 there was a significant rise in CD4+ TCR diversity but not in CD8+ TCR diversity. Why repertoires differed is undefined; disease activity or prior therapy possibly contributed. The study found complete responders had baseline diversity similar to newly diagnosed patients.

The source of this sequence is a human donor with classical Hodgkin lymphoma. The rearrangement joins TRBV27 to TRBJ2-5, with 13 bases fitting TRBD2. The material was CD4+ T cells from blood, obtained before the fourth cycle of nivolumab. The CDR3 DNA reads TGTGCCAGCAGTTTTTGGGGACTAGCGGGACAAGAGACCCAGTACTTC. Translating gives CASSFWGLAGQETQYF.